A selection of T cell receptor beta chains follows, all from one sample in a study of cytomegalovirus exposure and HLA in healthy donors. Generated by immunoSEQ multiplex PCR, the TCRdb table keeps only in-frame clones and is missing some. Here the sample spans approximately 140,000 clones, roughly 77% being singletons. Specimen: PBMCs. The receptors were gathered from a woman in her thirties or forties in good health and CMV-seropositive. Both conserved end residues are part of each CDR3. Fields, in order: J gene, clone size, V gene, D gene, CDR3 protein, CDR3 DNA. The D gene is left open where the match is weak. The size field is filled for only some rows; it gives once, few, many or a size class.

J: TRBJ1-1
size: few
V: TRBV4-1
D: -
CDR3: CASSQARVTEAFF
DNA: TGCGCCAGCAGCCAAGCGAGGGTAACTGAAGCTTTCTTT

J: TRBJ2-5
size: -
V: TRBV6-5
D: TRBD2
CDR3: CASRRAGVNGETQYF
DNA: TGTGCCAGCAGACGAGCGGGAGTTAACGGGGAGACCCAGTACTTC

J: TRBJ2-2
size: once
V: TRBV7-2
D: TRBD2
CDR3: CASSFAGLADTGELFF
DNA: TGTGCCAGCAGCTTTGCCGGACTAGCCGACACCGGGGAGCTGTTTTTT

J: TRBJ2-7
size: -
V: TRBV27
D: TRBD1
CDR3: CASSTHPTGSSYEQYF
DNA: TGTGCCAGCAGTACCCACCCGACAGGGAGCTCCTACGAGCAGTACTTC

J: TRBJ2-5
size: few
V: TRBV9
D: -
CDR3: CASSVMGRREETQYF
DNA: TGTGCCAGCAGCGTAATGGGGCGCAGGGAAGAGACCCAGTACTTC

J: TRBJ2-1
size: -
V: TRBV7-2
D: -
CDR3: CASRHPGLPLNEQFF
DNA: TGTGCCAGCAGGCACCCGGGACTCCCCTTAAATGAGCAGTTCTTC

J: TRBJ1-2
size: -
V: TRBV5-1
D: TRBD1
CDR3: CASSLGFRGRDYGYTF
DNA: TGCGCCAGCAGCTTGGGTTTCAGGGGGCGCGACTATGGCTACACCTTC

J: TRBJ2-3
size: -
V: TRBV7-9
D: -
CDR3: CASSPSADTQYF
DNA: TGTGCCAGCAGCCCTAGCGCAGATACGCAGTATTTT

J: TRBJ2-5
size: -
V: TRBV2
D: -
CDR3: CASRHVTGRQETQYF
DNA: TGTGCCAGCAGGCACGTTACAGGGCGGCAAGAGACCCAGTACTTC

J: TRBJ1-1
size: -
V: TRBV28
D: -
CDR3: CASSPVGLGEAFF
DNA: TGTGCCAGCAGTCCAGTGGGCCTCGGTGAAGCTTTCTTT

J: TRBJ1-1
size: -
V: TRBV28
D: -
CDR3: CASSFVNTEAFF
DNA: TGTGCCAGCAGCTTTGTGAACACTGAAGCTTTCTTT

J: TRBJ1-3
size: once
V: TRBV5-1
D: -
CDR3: CASSGAGVGNTIYF
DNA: TGCGCCAGCAGCGGGGCAGGGGTCGGAAACACCATATATTTT

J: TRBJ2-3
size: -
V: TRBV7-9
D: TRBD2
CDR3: CASSLDVSGSSDTQYF
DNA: TGTGCCAGCAGCTTAGATGTTAGCGGGAGTTCAGATACGCAGTATTTT

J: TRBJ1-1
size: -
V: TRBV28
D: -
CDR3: CASSPDGGRNTEAFF
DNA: TGTGCCAGCAGCCCAGACGGGGGGCGGAACACTGAAGCTTTCTTT

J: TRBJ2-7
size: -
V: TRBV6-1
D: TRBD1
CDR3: CANAPGQGLADEQYF
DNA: TGTGCCAATGCCCCGGGACAGGGTTTAGCGGACGAGCAGTACTTC

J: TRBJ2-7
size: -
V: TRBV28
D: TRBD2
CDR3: CASIEGAGGRGEQYF
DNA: TGTGCCAGCATAGAAGGGGCGGGAGGTCGGGGCGAGCAGTACTTC

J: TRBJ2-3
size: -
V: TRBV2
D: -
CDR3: CATLSMPDTQYF
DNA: TGTGCCACCTTGTCTATGCCGGATACGCAGTATTTT

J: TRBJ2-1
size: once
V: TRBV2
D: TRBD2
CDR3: CASRATSGRNNEQFF
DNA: TGTGCCAGCAGGGCAACTAGCGGGAGAAACAATGAGCAGTTCTTC

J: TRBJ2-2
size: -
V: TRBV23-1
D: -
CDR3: CASSRPGCTGELFF
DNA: TGCGCCAGCAGTCGGCCGGGTTGCACCGGGGAGCTGTTTTTT

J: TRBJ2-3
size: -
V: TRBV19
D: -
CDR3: CASSPRTDTQYF
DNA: TGTGCCAGTAGCCCCCGGACAGATACGCAGTATTTT

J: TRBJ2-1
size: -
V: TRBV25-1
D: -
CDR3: CASSGRAEVYNEQFF
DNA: TGTGCCAGCAGTGGAAGAGCGGAGGTCTACAATGAGCAGTTCTTC

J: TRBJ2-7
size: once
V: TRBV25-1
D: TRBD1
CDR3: CAITSRGPEQYF
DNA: TGTGCCATTACGTCTAGGGGGCCTGAGCAGTACTTC

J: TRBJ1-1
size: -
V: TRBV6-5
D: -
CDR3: CASRVVTANTEAFF
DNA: TGTGCCAGCAGGGTTGTTACAGCGAACACTGAAGCTTTCTTT

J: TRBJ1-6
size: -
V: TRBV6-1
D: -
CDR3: CASSVEGEDSPLHF
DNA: TGTGCCAGCAGTGTTGAGGGCGAGGATTCACCCCTCCACTTT

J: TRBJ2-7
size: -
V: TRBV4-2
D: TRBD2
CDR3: CASSSGTSGSEVPHEQYF
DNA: TGTGCCAGCAGCTCTGGGACTAGCGGGAGCGAAGTACCCCACGAGCAGTACTTC

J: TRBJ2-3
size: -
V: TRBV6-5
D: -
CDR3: CASRLAFAGDTQYF
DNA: TGTGCCAGCAGACTAGCTTTTGCCGGAGATACGCAGTATTTT

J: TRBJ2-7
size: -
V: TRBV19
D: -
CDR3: CASSIQPDSYEQYF
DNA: TGTGCCAGTAGTATACAACCCGACAGCTACGAGCAGTACTTC

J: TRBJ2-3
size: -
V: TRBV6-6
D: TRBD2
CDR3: CASSVLAGATDTQYF
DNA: TGTGCCAGCAGTGTACTAGCGGGGGCCACAGATACGCAGTATTTT

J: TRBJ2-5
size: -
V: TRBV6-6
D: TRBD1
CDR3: CASSPRQGAQETQYF
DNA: TGTGCCAGCAGTCCACGACAGGGAGCCCAAGAGACCCAGTACTTC

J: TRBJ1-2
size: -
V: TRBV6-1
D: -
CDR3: CATNYGYTF
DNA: TGTGCCACAAATTATGGCTACACCTTC

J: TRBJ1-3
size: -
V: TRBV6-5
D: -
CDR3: CASREGTAGNTIYF
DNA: TGTGCCAGCAGGGAGGGGACGGCTGGAAACACCATATATTTT

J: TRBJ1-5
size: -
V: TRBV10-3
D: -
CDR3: CAISPGGAKAAQPQHF
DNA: TGTGCCATCAGCCCCGGGGGGGCAAAAGCGGCTCAGCCCCAGCATTTT

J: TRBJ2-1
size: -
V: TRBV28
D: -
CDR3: CASSLLTIHHNEQFF
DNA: TGTGCCAGCAGTTTACTTACTATTCACCACAATGAGCAGTTCTTC

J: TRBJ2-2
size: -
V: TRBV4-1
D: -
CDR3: CASSHQGSLGELFF
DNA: TGCGCCAGCAGCCACCAAGGGAGCCTCGGGGAGCTGTTTTTT

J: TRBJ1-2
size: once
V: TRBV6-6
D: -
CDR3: CASSYSGQGQSYGYTF
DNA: TGTGCCAGCAGTTACTCTGGGCAGGGGCAGAGCTATGGCTACACCTTC

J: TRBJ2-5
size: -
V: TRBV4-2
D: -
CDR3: CASSQGPERDQYF
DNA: TGTGCCAGCAGCCAAGGCCCAGAACGTGACCAGTACTTC

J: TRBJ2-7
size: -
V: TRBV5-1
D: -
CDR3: CASRVDPGVGNEQYF
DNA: TGCGCCAGCAGGGTGGACCCAGGGGTAGGCAACGAGCAGTACTTC

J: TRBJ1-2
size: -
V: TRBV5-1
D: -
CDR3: CASTKEAVDYGYTF
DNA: TGCGCCAGCACAAAAGAGGCCGTGGACTATGGCTACACCTTC

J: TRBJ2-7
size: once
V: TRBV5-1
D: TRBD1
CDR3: CASSPPGQGVYEQYF
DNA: TGCGCCAGCAGCCCACCGGGACAGGGGGTTTACGAGCAGTACTTC

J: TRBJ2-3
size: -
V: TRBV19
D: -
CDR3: CASSISETDTQYF
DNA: TGTGCCAGTAGTATATCAGAAACAGATACGCAGTATTTT

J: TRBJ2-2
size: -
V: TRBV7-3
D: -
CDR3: CASSLTSQNTGELFF
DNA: TGTGCCAGCAGCTTAACTAGCCAGAACACCGGGGAGCTGTTTTTT

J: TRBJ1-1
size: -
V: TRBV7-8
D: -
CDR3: CASSRRAPAEAFF
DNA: TGTGCCAGCAGCCGGCGGGCCCCGGCCGAAGCTTTCTTT

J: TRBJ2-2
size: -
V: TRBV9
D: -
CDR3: CASNPMGQIRTGELFF
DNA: TGTGCCAGCAATCCCATGGGGCAGATACGCACCGGGGAGCTGTTTTTT

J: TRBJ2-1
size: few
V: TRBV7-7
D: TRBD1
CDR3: CASSPGTGINEQFF
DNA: TGTGCTAGCAGCCCCGGGACAGGGATAAATGAGCAGTTCTTC